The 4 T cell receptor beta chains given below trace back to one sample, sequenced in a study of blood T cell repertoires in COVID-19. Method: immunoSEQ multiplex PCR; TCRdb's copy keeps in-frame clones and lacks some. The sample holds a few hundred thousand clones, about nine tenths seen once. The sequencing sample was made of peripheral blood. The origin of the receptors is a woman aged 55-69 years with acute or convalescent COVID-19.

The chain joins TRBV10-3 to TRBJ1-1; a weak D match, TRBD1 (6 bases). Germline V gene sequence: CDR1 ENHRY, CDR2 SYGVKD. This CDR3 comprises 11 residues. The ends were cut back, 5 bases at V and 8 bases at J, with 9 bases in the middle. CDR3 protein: CAISSGTEAFF. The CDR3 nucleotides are TGTGCCATCAGTTCCGGGACAGAAGCTTTCTTT.

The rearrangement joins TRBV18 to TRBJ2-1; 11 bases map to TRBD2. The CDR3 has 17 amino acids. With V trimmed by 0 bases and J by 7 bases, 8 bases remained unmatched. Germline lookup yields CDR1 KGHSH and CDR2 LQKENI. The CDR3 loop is CASSPPRGSGGENEQFF. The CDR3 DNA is TGTGCCAGCTCACCACCTCGGGGTAGCGGGGGGGAAAATGAGCAGTTCTTC.

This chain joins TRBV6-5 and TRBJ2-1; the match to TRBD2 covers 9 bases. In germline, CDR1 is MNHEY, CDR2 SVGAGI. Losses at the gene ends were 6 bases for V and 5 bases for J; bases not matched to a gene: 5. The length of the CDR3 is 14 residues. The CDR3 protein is CASSLRTSDNEQFF. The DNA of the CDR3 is TGTGCCAGCAGCCTAAGGACTAGCGACAATGAGCAGTTCTTC.

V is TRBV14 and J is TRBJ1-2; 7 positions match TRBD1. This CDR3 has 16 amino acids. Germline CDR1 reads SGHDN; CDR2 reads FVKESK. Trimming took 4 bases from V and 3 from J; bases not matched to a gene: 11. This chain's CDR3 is CASSPLNRGADYGYTF. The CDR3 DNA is TGTGCCAGCAGCCCACTTAACAGGGGTGCGGACTATGGCTACACCTTC.